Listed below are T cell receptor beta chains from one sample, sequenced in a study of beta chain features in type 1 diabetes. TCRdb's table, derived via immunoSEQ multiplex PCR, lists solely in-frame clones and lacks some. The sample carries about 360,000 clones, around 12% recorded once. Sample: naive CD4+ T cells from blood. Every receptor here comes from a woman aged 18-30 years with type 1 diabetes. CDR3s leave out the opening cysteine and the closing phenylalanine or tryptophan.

SAGQGIYGYT,TRBV29-1,TRBJ1-2
ASSTSPGLAGWETQY,TRBV7-9,TRBJ2-5
ATSVGNQPQH,TRBV15,TRBJ1-5
ASSPHRAPRGGYT,TRBV7-8,TRBJ1-2
ASSGGGSGANVLT,TRBV9,TRBJ2-6
ASTTSLGNTYEQY,TRBV6-1,TRBJ2-7
ATSTSGAFRDTQY,TRBV7-8,TRBJ2-3
ASSSGPGGTQY,TRBV5-1,TRBJ2-5
ASSHRGGKQETQY,TRBV5-1,TRBJ2-5
ASSSIADENYEQY,TRBV7-9,TRBJ2-7
ASSQDRAQGLLAKNIQY,TRBV4-3,TRBJ2-4
ASWDRRTWGNQPQH,TRBV6-6,TRBJ1-5
ASSLESSGANVLT,TRBV28,TRBJ2-6
ASKTTANTDTQY,TRBV6-4,TRBJ2-3
ASSVSGEMETQY,TRBV7-3,TRBJ2-5
ASRGGGEQF,TRBV5-6,TRBJ2-1
ASSLGRNQETQY,TRBV5-1,TRBJ2-5
ASSRHRVEQY,TRBV6-6,TRBJ2-7
ASSNPGSKETQY,TRBV28,TRBJ2-5
ASSLRTGNPGELF,TRBV5-1,TRBJ2-2
SAGTSGIDEQY,TRBV29-1,TRBJ2-7
ASSPQDRGTEAF,TRBV18,TRBJ1-1
ASSVRLAFEDEQF,TRBV9,TRBJ2-1
ASSQNRYNQPQH,TRBV4-3,TRBJ1-5
ASSGAHSSSYNEQF,TRBV28,TRBJ2-1
ASSFGWRPKETQY,TRBV5-6,TRBJ2-5